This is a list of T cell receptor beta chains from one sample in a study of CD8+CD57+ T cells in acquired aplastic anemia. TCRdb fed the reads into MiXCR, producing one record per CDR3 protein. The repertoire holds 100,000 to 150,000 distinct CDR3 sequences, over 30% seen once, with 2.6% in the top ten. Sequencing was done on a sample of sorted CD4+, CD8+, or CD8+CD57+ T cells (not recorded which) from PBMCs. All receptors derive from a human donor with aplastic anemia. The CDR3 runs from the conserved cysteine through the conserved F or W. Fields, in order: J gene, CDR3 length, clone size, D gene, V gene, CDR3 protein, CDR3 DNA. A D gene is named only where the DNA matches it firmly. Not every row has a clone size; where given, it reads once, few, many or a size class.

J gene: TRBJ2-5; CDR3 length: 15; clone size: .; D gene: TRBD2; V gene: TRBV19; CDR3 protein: CASSTAVAGQETQYF; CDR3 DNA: TGTGCCAGTAGTACAGCCGTAGCGGGCCAAGAGACCCAGTACTTC
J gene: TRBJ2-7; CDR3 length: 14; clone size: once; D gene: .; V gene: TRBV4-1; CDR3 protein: CASSLGDLTYEQYF; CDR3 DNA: TGCGCCAGCAGCTTGGGGGACCTCACCTACGAGCAGTACTTC
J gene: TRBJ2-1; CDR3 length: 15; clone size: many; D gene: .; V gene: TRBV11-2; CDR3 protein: CASSLEVSSYNEQFF; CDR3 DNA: TGTGCCAGCAGCTTAGAGGTTAGCTCCTACAATGAGCAGTTCTTC
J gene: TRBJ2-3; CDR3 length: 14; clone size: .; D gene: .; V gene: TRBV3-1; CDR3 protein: CASSPGPSTDTQYF; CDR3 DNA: TGTGCCAGCAGCCCAGGACCTAGCACAGATACGCAGTATTTT
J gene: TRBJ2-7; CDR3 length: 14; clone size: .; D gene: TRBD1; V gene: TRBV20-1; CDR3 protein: CSATGQGGSYEQYF; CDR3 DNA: TGCAGTGCCACAGGACAGGGAGGTAGCTACGAGCAGTACTTC
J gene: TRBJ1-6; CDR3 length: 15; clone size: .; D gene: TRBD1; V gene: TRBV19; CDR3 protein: CASRKQGGTNSPLHF; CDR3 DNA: TGTGCCAGTAGGAAACAAGGGGGCACCAATTCACCCCTCCACTTT
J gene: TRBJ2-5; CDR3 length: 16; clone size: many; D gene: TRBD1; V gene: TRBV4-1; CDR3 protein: CASSQNSGTAQETQYF; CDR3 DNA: TGCGCCAGCAGCCAAAACTCCGGGACAGCCCAAGAGACCCAGTACTTC
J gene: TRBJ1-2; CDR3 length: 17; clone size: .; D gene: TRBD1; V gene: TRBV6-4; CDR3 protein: CASSDSGTGGDGYGYTF; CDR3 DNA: TGTGCCAGCAGTGACTCCGGGACAGGGGGAGATGGCTATGGCTACACCTTC
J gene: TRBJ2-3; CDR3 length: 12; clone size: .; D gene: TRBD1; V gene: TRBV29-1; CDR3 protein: CSVGTVTDTQYF; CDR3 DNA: TGCAGCGTCGGGACAGTCACAGATACGCAGTATTTT
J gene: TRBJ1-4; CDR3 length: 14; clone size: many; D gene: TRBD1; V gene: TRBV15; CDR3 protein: CATSGRDRAEKLFF; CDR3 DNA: TGTGCCACCAGCGGCCGGGACAGGGCGGAAAAACTGTTTTTT
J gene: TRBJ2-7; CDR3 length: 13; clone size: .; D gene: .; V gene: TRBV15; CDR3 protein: CATSRDQGYEQYF; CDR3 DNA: TGTGCCACCAGCAGAGATCAAGGTTACGAGCAGTACTTC